The clone carrying this T cell receptor (beta chain) was picked up a small number of times. Its antigen remains unknown. This CDR3 is built from 17 residues. J was trimmed by 3 bases and V by 4 bases; bases with no gene match: 12. The germline CDR1 and CDR2 sequences are SNHLY and FYNNEI. Produced via immunoSEQ multiplex PCR; TCRdb's table is partial and in-frame only. The data show 40,000 to 65,000 clones, with 70% to 90% seen just once and approximately 1.6% held by the top ten. This entry belongs to a study of OX40 agonist ivuxolimab in advanced cancers. In the study overall: Previous treatment with anti-PD-1, anti-PD-L1 or anti-CTLA-4 therapy was allowed; 40% had received some. Three patients got partial responses; one had hepatocellular carcinoma and two had cutaneous melanoma.

Study outcomes and limitations: Antigens targeted by the expanded peripheral T cells were not determined.

The sample here was CD4+ or CD8+ T cells sorted from blood, taken in a trial of the OX40 agonist ivuxolimab. The sequence derives from an adult with an advanced solid tumor such as melanoma, head and neck, liver or kidney cancer. The J gene is TRBJ1-5, the V gene TRBV2, with 7 bases identical to TRBD1. CDR3 in DNA: TGTGCCAGCAGTGGGGAGGGGGCACAGATTTTCAATCAGCCCCAGCATTTT. This codes for CASSGEGAQIFNQPQHF.